This section outlines one TCR beta chain sequence together with its context. Likely a read error: the CDR3 ends without its conserved phenylalanine or tryptophan. Using its own MiXCR run on the RT-PCR reads, TCRdb lists one record per CDR3 protein. The sample yields more than 550,000 distinct CDR3 sequences, 12% to 15% seen once. Sequencing was performed on memory CD4+ T cells from blood. The TCR was taken from a female donor in good health, serving as a healthy control.

CDR3 residues: CASSQTSYYGYTL. CDR3 nucleotide sequence: TGTGCCAGCAGCCAGACATCCTACTATGGCTACACCTTG. V usage is TRBV12-3 or TRBV12-4 and J usage is TRBJ1-2; D not resolved. V shed 6 bases and J shed 3 bases, with 11 bases lying between them. This CDR3 comprises 13 residues.